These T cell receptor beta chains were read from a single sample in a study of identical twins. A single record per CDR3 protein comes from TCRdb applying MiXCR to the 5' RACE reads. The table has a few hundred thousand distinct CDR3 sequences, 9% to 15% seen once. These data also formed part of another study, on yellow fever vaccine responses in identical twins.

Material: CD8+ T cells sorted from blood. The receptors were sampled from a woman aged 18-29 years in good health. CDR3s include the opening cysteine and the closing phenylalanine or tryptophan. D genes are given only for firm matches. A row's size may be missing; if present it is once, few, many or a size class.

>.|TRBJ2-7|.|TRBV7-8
CASSLDGPYEQYF
TGTGCCAGCAGCTTGGACGGCCCCTACGAGCAGTACTTC
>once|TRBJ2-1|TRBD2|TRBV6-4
CASSDSGGVSYNEQFF
TGTGCCAGCAGTGACTCGGGGGGGGTGTCCTACAATGAGCAGTTCTTC
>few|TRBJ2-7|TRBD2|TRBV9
CASSVGSGRAYEQYF
TGTGCCAGCAGCGTAGGTAGCGGGAGGGCCTACGAGCAGTACTTC
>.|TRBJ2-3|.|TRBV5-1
CASSPLRTNDHTQYF
TGCGCCAGCAGCCCCCTCCGGACTAACGATCATACGCAGTATTTT
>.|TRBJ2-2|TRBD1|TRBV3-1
CASSRKGTGVGSLPGRATGELFF
TGTGCCAGCAGCCGCAAAGGGACAGGGGTGGGCTCTCTCCCTGGACGAGCCACCGGGGAGCTGTTTTTT
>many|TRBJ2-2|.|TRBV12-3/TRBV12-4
CASTSGTPLGGELFF
TGTGCCAGCACCTCCGGGACACCCCTGGGGGGGGAGCTGTTTTTT
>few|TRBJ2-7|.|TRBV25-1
CASSEKAPGERKAHEQYF
TGTGCCAGCAGTGAAAAGGCGCCGGGGGAACGGAAAGCCCACGAGCAGTACTTC
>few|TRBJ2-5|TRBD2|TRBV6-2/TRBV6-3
CASSYSPTSGGPPSGETQYF
TGTGCCAGCAGTTACTCTCCCACTAGCGGAGGCCCGCCCAGCGGAGAGACCCAGTACTTC
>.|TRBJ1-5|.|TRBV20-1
CSARESRDQPQHF
TGCAGTGCTAGAGAAAGCCGGGACCAGCCCCAGCATTTT
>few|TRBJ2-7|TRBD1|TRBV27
CASRGGQGKPYEQYF
TGTGCCAGCAGGGGGGGACAGGGGAAACCCTACGAGCAGTACTTC
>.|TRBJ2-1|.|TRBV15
CATSREGIADATYNEQFF
TGTGCCACCAGCAGAGAGGGTATAGCGGACGCCACCTACAATGAGCAGTTCTTC
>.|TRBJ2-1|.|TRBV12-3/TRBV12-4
CASISGAPLDEQFF
TGTGCCAGCATCAGCGGAGCGCCTCTGGATGAGCAGTTCTTC
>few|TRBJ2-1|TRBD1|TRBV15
CATSRRRDSNNEQFF
TGTGCCACCAGCAGACGCCGGGACAGTAACAATGAGCAGTTCTTC
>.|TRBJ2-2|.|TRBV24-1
CATSDFGAEVNTGELFF
TGTGCCACCAGTGATTTTGGGGCGGAAGTCAACACCGGGGAGCTGTTTTTT
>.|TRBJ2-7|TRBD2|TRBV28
CASSKGLALSYEQYF
TGTGCCAGCAGTAAGGGACTAGCGCTGTCCTACGAGCAGTACTTC
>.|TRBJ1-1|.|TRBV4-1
CASSQERGVSSEAFF
TGCGCCAGCAGCCAAGAGAGGGGGGTTTCTTCTGAAGCTTTCTTT
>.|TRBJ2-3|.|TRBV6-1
CASSDTPSAGASTDTQYF
TGTGCCAGCAGTGATACCCCGTCGGCGGGGGCCAGCACAGATACGCAGTATTTT
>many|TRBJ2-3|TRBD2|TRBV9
CASAASGPGDTQYF
TGTGCCAGTGCCGCTAGCGGCCCTGGAGATACGCAGTATTTT
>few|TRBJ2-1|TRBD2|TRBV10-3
CAITSGRGNEQFF
TGTGCCATCACTAGCGGGAGAGGGAATGAGCAGTTCTTC
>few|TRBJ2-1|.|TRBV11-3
CASSLVRNSYNEQFF
TGTGCCAGCAGCTTAGTGCGAAACTCCTACAATGAGCAGTTCTTC